The T cell receptor beta chain described here comes from a study of blood T cell repertoires in COVID-19. CDR1 is LNHDA, CDR2 SQIVND, per germline (reference sequence). The CDR3 consists of 15 residues. As for this clone: Germline is not matched at one junction end, which may reflect a read error.

Clones were sequenced by immunoSEQ multiplex PCR, and TCRdb holds only the in-frame ones, with some missing. The data contain 310,000 or so clones, 89% of them singletons. Sequencing was performed on PBMCs or T cells enriched from blood (not recorded which). This clonotype was obtained from a woman in her forties who had recovered from COVID-19. V is TRBV19 and J is TRBJ1-6, with D possibly TRBD1 on 6 matching bases. Here the CDR3 DNA reads TGCGCCAGTATGGGGCACAGGGAACGTAATTCACCCCTCCACTTT. Translated, it gives CASMGHRERNSPLHF.